These T cell receptor beta chains were read from a single sample in a study of blood T cell repertoires in COVID-19. Assay: immunoSEQ multiplex PCR; the TCRdb copy retains only in-frame clones and omits some. The sample includes approximately 150,000 clones, about 87% seen only once; the top ten take around 11%. Sample: PBMCs or T cells enriched from blood (not recorded which). The receptors come from a man in his 60s who had recovered from COVID-19. CDR3s include the opening cysteine and the closing phenylalanine or tryptophan. D genes are given only for firm matches. Size values are once, few and many counts, or a class for expanded clones, and some rows have none.

j_call,d_call,v_call,clone_size,cdr3_aa,cdr3_nt
TRBJ1-1,NA,TRBV6-5,NA,CASSLGGGSTEAFF,TGTGCCAGCAGCCTGGGCGGGGGGAGTACTGAAGCTTTCTTT
TRBJ2-7,TRBD2,TRBV5-4,NA,CASSQGLAGQYEQYF,TGTGCCAGCAGCCAGGGACTAGCGGGACAATACGAGCAGTACTTC
TRBJ2-5,NA,TRBV9,NA,CASSVGRTGNNQETQYF,TGTGCCAGCAGCGTAGGGAGGACGGGGAATAACCAAGAGACCCAGTACTTC
TRBJ2-7,TRBD2,TRBV10-3,NA,CATSWVASGGALYEQYF,TGTGCCACCTCCTGGGTGGCTAGCGGGGGGGCCTTATACGAGCAGTACTTC
TRBJ2-5,TRBD2,TRBV5-5,NA,CASSLGAGTSGTEETQYF,TGTGCCAGCAGCTTGGGGGCAGGGACTAGTGGGACGGAAGAGACCCAGTACTTC
TRBJ2-1,NA,TRBV27,NA,CASRERTEQFF,TGTGCCAGCAGGGAGCGGACGGAGCAGTTCTTC
TRBJ2-1,TRBD1,TRBV18,NA,CASSPPLQGVGIEQFF,TGTGCCAGCTCACCACCGCTCCAGGGGGTAGGTATTGAGCAGTTCTTC
TRBJ1-1,TRBD1,TRBV11-2,NA,CASSHRGYTEAFF,TGTGCCAGCAGCCACAGGGGCTACACTGAAGCTTTCTTT
TRBJ1-2,NA,TRBV7-8,NA,CASSLAGQERYGYTF,TGTGCCAGCAGCTTAGCTGGGCAGGAAAGATATGGCTACACCTTC
TRBJ2-1,TRBD2,TRBV6-4,NA,CASLAGTVSEQFF,TGTGCCAGTCTAGCGGGAACGGTAAGTGAGCAGTTCTTC
TRBJ2-3,TRBD2,TRBV15,NA,CATSRRTSGGTDTQYF,TGTGCCACCAGCAGACGGACTAGCGGGGGCACAGATACGCAGTATTTT
TRBJ2-5,NA,TRBV6-2/TRBV6-3,NA,CASSSRHTKETQYF,TGTGCCAGCAGCTCGCGTCACACTAAAGAGACCCAGTACTTC
TRBJ1-2,TRBD1,TRBV5-1,NA,CASSLIGQGVNTF,TGCGCCAGCAGCTTGATAGGACAGGGGGTTAACACCTTC
TRBJ2-3,TRBD2,TRBV7-6,NA,CASQTRPAGIADTQYF,TGTGCCAGCCAAACCCGCCCAGCGGGAATCGCAGATACGCAGTATTTT
TRBJ1-5,NA,TRBV27,NA,CASSFRSNQPQHF,TGTGCCAGCAGTTTTCGTAGCAATCAGCCCCAGCATTTT
TRBJ2-3,TRBD1,TRBV15,NA,CATSRPDRAGDTQYF,TGTGCCACCAGCAGACCCGACAGGGCGGGAGATACGCAGTATTTT
TRBJ1-6,NA,TRBV4-1,NA,CASSLEGESAPLHF,TGCGCCAGCAGTCTTGAGGGGGAATCGGCACCCCTCCACTTT
TRBJ2-3,TRBD1,TRBV3-1/TRBV3-2,NA,CASRSDRVTDTQYF,TGTGCCAGCAGGTCCGACAGGGTCACCGATACGCAGTATTTT
TRBJ2-7,TRBD1,TRBV11-1,NA,CASSQTAGGNYEQYF,TGTGCCAGCAGTCAAACTGCAGGGGGCAACTACGAGCAGTACTTC
TRBJ2-3,TRBD1,TRBV7-9,NA,CASSFGQAIFTDTQYF,TGTGCCAGCAGCTTTGGACAGGCTATTTTCACAGATACGCAGTATTTT
TRBJ1-5,TRBD1,TRBV9,NA,CASSEGTGGFTSNQPQHF,TGTGCCAGCAGCGAAGGGACAGGGGGCTTTACTAGCAATCAGCCCCAGCATTTT
TRBJ1-4,TRBD1,TRBV11-2,NA,CASSSAGGSYEKLFF,TGTGCCAGCAGCTCGGCAGGGGGCAGTTATGAAAAACTGTTTTTT
TRBJ2-7,TRBD2,TRBV7-8,NA,CASSPTSGRSEQYF,TGTGCCAGCAGTCCGACTAGCGGGAGATCCGAGCAGTACTTC
TRBJ1-5,TRBD1,TRBV2,NA,CASRARDRGLGNQPQHF,TGTGCCAGCAGGGCCCGGGACAGGGGGCTTGGCAATCAGCCCCAGCATTTT
TRBJ2-1,NA,TRBV18,NA,CASSRRSGDNEQFF,TGTGCCAGCTCACGACGATCCGGGGACAATGAGCAGTTCTTC
TRBJ1-6,TRBD1,TRBV2,once,CARGGDRGNSPLHF,TGTGCCAGGGGGGGTGACAGGGGAAATTCACCCCTCCACTTT
TRBJ2-3,NA,TRBV3-1/TRBV3-2,NA,CASSQDRSDTQYF,TGTGCCAGCAGCCAAGACAGATCAGATACGCAGTATTTT
TRBJ1-4,NA,TRBV11-2,NA,CASSLSVQGHEKLFF,TGTGCCAGCAGCTTATCGGTACAGGGTCATGAAAAACTGTTTTTT
TRBJ2-5,TRBD2,TRBV19,NA,CASSMALLAGGPQETQYF,TGTGCCAGTAGTATGGCTCTCCTAGCGGGAGGGCCTCAGGAGACCCAGTACTTC
TRBJ2-1,NA,TRBV5-1,NA,CASSTGRGSYNEQFF,TGCGCCAGCAGCACAGGACGTGGCTCCTACAATGAGCAGTTCTTC
TRBJ2-7,TRBD1,TRBV28,few,CASSPGTAFAYEQYF,TGTGCCAGCAGTCCAGGGACAGCGTTTGCCTACGAGCAGTACTTC
TRBJ2-7,NA,TRBV4-1,NA,CASSQGSTGYEQYF,TGCGCCAGCAGCCAAGGTTCGACAGGCTACGAGCAGTACTTC
TRBJ1-4,TRBD1,TRBV14,NA,CASSQDFYRGSFPTNEKLFF,TGTGCCAGCAGCCAAGATTTTTACAGGGGGAGTTTCCCAACTAATGAAAAACTGTTTTTT
TRBJ2-7,NA,TRBV28,NA,CASTGPGRGFSYEQYF,TGTGCCAGCACCGGACCCGGAAGGGGGTTCTCCTACGAGCAGTACTTC
TRBJ1-3,NA,TRBV7-9,NA,CASSSDRGNTIYF,TGTGCCAGCAGCTCGGACAGAGGAAACACCATATATTTT
TRBJ2-1,NA,TRBV30,few,CARDVSSYNEQFF,TGTGCCCGAGATGTGAGCTCCTACAATGAGCAGTTCTTC
TRBJ1-2,NA,TRBV4-1,NA,CASSQVGWGYTF,TGCGCCAGCAGCCAAGTCGGGTGGGGCTACACCTTC
TRBJ2-1,TRBD2,TRBV27,NA,CASSRWTSGGVVNEQFF,TGTGCCAGCAGTAGATGGACTAGCGGGGGGGTCGTCAATGAGCAGTTCTTC
TRBJ2-7,TRBD2,TRBV28,once,CASNLRLAGGFGHEQYF,TGTGCCAGCAACCTCCGACTAGCGGGAGGGTTCGGCCACGAGCAGTACTTC
TRBJ2-1,TRBD1,TRBV10-2,NA,CATWTGGRSSYNEQFF,TGCGCCACCTGGACAGGGGGACGGAGCTCCTACAATGAGCAGTTCTTC